These 25 T cell receptor beta chains were all obtained from the same sample, sequenced in a study of blood T cell repertoires in COVID-19. Only in-frame clones appear in the TCRdb table, and some are missing; sequencing was by immunoSEQ multiplex PCR. The sample contains about 62,000 clones, just over 85% of which appear only once. The source material was peripheral blood. These receptor sequences come from a woman of 80 years or more with acute or convalescent COVID-19.

The rearrangement links TRBV11-2 to TRBJ1-2; D perhaps matches TRBD1 (6 bases). V was cut by 6 bases and J by 4 bases, with 18 bases left in between. The CDR3 spans 15 residues. CDR1 SGHAT and CDR2 FQNNGV come from the germline V gene. CDR3 residues: CASRRIRGSSYGYTF. DNA of the CDR3: TGTGCCAGCAGGAGAATCAGGGGATCTAGCTATGGCTACACCTTC.

The chain couples TRBV21-1 to TRBJ1-2. TRBV21-1 is a pseudogene locus. The CDR3 totals 13 residues. The CDR3: CAPPRGGGGGYTF. CDR3 nucleotides: TGTGCCCCACCCCGGGGGGGCGGAGGTGGCTACACCTTC.

The gene calls are TRBV6-2 or TRBV6-3 and TRBJ2-5, with a weak D call TRBD1 (5 bases). In germline, CDR1 is MNHEY, CDR2 SVGEGT. The CDR3 extends over 13 amino acids. With 0 bases removed from V and 4 bases from J, the gap between germline ends came to 6 bases. CDR3 sequence: CASSYSDRETQYF. Here the CDR3 DNA reads TGTGCCAGCAGTTACTCTGACAGAGAGACCCAGTACTTC.

The chain links TRBV10-3 to TRBJ1-1; TRBD1 agrees at 8 bases. Germline-derived CDR1 and CDR2 are ENHRY and SYGVKD. The CDR3 totals 15 residues. V shed 6 bases and J 1 base; nucleotides not matched to a gene: 7. The DNA of the CDR3 is TGTGCCATCAGCGGTTACGACAGGGGGAACACTGAAGCTTTCTTT. Its protein product is CAISGYDRGNTEAFF.

V gene TRBV10-3 combines with J gene TRBJ2-7, with 7 bases aligning to TRBD2. The germline V gene encodes CDR1 ENHRY and CDR2 SYGVKD. The J segment lost 2 bases and the V segment lost 11 bases, leaving 3 bases of the junction unmatched. The CDR3 totals 11 residues. The CDR3 nucleotides read TGTGCCTCCGGGGGGACCTACGAGCAGTACTTC. Protein product: CASGGTYEQYF.

The genes are TRBV9 and TRBJ2-7; 8 bases map to TRBD1. V trimming: 3 bases; J trimming: 6 bases; junction bases outside the gene matches: 11. The germline V gene encodes CDR1 SGDLS and CDR2 YYNGEE. This CDR3 comprises 15 residues. CDR3 in amino acids: CASSAQGAWGSEQYF. DNA of the CDR3: TGTGCCAGCAGCGCTCAGGGGGCCTGGGGCTCCGAGCAGTACTTC.

The chain employs TRBV6-6 and TRBJ1-3, with D unresolved. Germline CDR1 and CDR2: MNHNY and SVGAGI (reference sequence). The CDR3 is 18 residues long. Trimming took 5 bases from V and 4 from J, leaving 24 bases between them. The chain's CDR3 is CASSLAPLTPGGGNTIYF. In DNA, the CDR3 is TGTGCCAGCAGTCTTGCCCCACTTACCCCCGGAGGGGGAAACACCATATATTTT.

The rearrangement links TRBV6-6 to TRBJ1-1, with D possibly matching TRBD1 (5 bases). The CDR3 is 14 amino acids. V dropped 4 bases and J dropped 4 bases, with 13 bases sitting between them. CDR1 is MNHNY and CDR2 is SVGAGI in the germline V gene (reference sequence). Here the CDR3 reads CASSSRGDFTEAFF. CDR3 bases: TGTGCCAGCAGTTCCCGGGGGGACTTCACTGAAGCTTTCTTT.

V is TRBV19 and J is TRBJ1-5; tentative D call: TRBD1 (6 bases). Germline CDR1 reads LNHDA; CDR2 reads SQIVND (reference sequence). Trimming removed 2 bases at V and 7 bases at J, with 12 bases between. There are 14 residues in the CDR3. Here the CDR3 reads CASSITGQRQPQHF. The CDR3 nucleotides are TGTGCCAGTAGTATAACCGGACAGCGCCAGCCCCAGCATTTT. Looking up the rest from reference TRBV19 and TRBJ1-5 gives the full variable domain: DGGITQSPKYLFRKEGQNVTLSCEQNLNHDAMYWYRQDPGQGLRLIYYSQIVNDFQKGDIAEGYSVSREKKESFPLTVTSAQKNPTAFYLCASSITGQRQPQHFGDGTRLSIL.

The rearrangement joins TRBV3-1 (or the pseudogene TRBV3-2) to TRBJ2-2, with TRBD2 matching 10 bases. Germline CDR1 is LGHDT and CDR2 is YNNKEL (reference sequence). Trimming at V came to 4 bases and at J to 9 bases, leaving 5 bases not matched to a gene. This CDR3 region has 14 residues. The CDR3 loop is CASSPSGGFRELFF. CDR3 nucleotide sequence: TGTGCCAGCAGCCCTAGCGGGGGCTTCCGGGAGCTGTTTTTT.

This chain connects TRBV19 to TRBJ2-7; the D gene is possibly TRBD2 (6 bases). Germline CDR1 LNHDA, CDR2 SQIVND (reference sequence). The germline V and J ends were trimmed by 8 bases and 0 bases, with 11 bases remaining between them. The CDR3 spans 13 residues. CDR3 amino acids: CASGAGSSYEQYF. DNA for the CDR3: TGTGCCAGTGGGGCGGGGAGCTCCTACGAGCAGTACTTC.

The chain recombines TRBV20-1 with TRBJ2-1; weak D call: TRBD2 (6 bases). Germline CDR1 DFQATT, CDR2 SNEGSKA (reference sequence). The CDR3 covers 15 residues. Deletions cut 3 bases from V and 3 bases from J, with 15 bases between. This chain's CDR3 is CSASPTRGVYNEQFF. DNA for the CDR3: TGCAGTGCTAGTCCCACGCGGGGCGTCTACAATGAGCAGTTCTTC.

The rearrangement uses TRBV6-5 and TRBJ1-2; possible D gene TRBD1, 6 bases. The CDR3 spans 15 residues. Germline V gene lookup returns CDR1 MNHEY and CDR2 SVGAGI. Trimming cost V 9 bases and J 7 bases, with 24 bases left between them. CDR3 bases: TGTGCCAGTAGCTCTTTGGGGGGGCCCGCTGGTGGCTACACCTTC. This encodes CASSSLGGPAGGYTF.

This chain links TRBV5-1 with TRBJ2-1; 7 bases are a match to TRBD1. With V trimmed by 4 bases and J by 0 bases, 7 bases remained unmatched. The CDR3 loop spans 16 amino acids. Germline values: CDR1 SGHRS, CDR2 YFSETQ. The CDR3 nucleotides are TGCGCCAGCAGCCAACAGGGGCCCCACTCCTACAATGAGCAGTTCTTC. The encoded protein is CASSQQGPHSYNEQFF.

The V call is TRBV5-1, the J call TRBJ2-1, with 11 bases identical to TRBD1. Trimming took 4 bases from V and 3 from J; bases not matched to a gene: 6. The CDR3 is 16 amino acids. Per the germline V gene, CDR1 is SGHRS and CDR2 is YFSETQ. This CDR3 reads CASSKTGTGGYNEQFF. CDR3 nucleotide sequence: TGCGCCAGCAGCAAAACCGGGACAGGGGGCTACAATGAGCAGTTCTTC.

The chain links TRBV3-1 (or the pseudogene TRBV3-2) to TRBJ2-3; D is possibly TRBD2 (5 bases). V was clipped by 0 bases and J by 5 bases, with 6 bases between them. The CDR3 totals 13 residues. CDR1 is LGHDT, CDR2 YNNKEL, per germline (reference sequence). The CDR3 DNA reads TGTGCCAGCAGCCAAGATGGAGGAGATACGCAGTATTTT. Amino acids: CASSQDGGDTQYF.

V gene TRBV7-3 combines with J gene TRBJ1-2; a possible D gene is TRBD1 (6 bases). In germline, CDR1 is SGHTA, CDR2 FQGTGA. V gave up 2 bases and J gave up 0 bases, with 13 bases separating them. The CDR3 totals 16 residues. The CDR3 sequence is CASSLSPGHSNYGYTF. The CDR3 nucleotides read TGTGCCAGCAGCTTATCACCGGGACACTCTAACTATGGCTACACCTTC.

In its sample, this clone was seen once. This chain's CDR3 is CASSWDRATGELFF. The CDR3 region has the DNA TGTGCCAGCAGCTGGGACAGGGCCACCGGGGAGCTGTTTTTT. The V and J genes are TRBV7-2 and TRBJ2-2; TRBD1 aligns across 9 bases. V lost 4 bases, J lost 4 bases, and 1 base stayed unmatched. This CDR3 is 14 amino acids long. Germline V CDR1 and CDR2: SGHTA, FQGNSA.

A single count supports this clone. The DNA of the CDR3 is TGTGCCAGCAGAAGGACAGGGGGTGAAAAACTGTTTTTT. Translation gives CASRRTGGEKLFF. This sequence joins TRBV12-3 or TRBV12-4 and TRBJ1-4; 10 bases agree with TRBD1. This CDR3 has 13 amino acids. J lost 7 bases, V lost 6 bases, and 2 bases had no gene match.

The V call is TRBV5-5, the J call TRBJ1-1; D is unclear. V lost 4 bases, J lost 2 bases, and 9 bases lay in between. CDR1 is SGHKS and CDR2 is YYEKEE in the germline V gene (reference sequence). This CDR3 has 13 residues. This CDR3 reads CASSAGRNTEAFF. The CDR3 region has the DNA TGTGCCAGCAGCGCCGGGAGAAACACTGAAGCTTTCTTT.

The chain joins TRBV15 to TRBJ1-1; D gene uncertain. Germline CDR1 and CDR2: LNHNV and YYDKDF (reference sequence). Trimming stripped 7 bases from V and 2 bases from J, with 14 bases between. The CDR3 is 14 amino acids. The CDR3 bases are TGTGCCACCAAAGCCCCCACAGCCAACACTGAAGCTTTCTTT. It is translated as CATKAPTANTEAFF.

This chain connects TRBV5-1 to TRBJ2-1; 7 nucleotides match TRBD2. CDR1 and CDR2 from the germline V gene are SGHRS and YFSETQ. The CDR3 is made up of 16 amino acids. J was trimmed by 5 bases and V by 6 bases; bases with no gene match: 14. DNA for the CDR3: TGCGCCAGCAACCCCATGGCCATGGGGGGGAACAATGAGCAGTTCTTC. It is translated as CASNPMAMGGNNEQFF.

V usage is TRBV7-3 and J usage is TRBJ2-1; 7 bases are a match to TRBD2. Germline V gene sequence: CDR1 SGHTA, CDR2 FQGTGA. This CDR3 is 16 amino acids long. Germline trimming cut 0 bases from V and 5 bases from J; bases unmatched to any gene: 7. The CDR3 coding sequence is TGTGCCAGCAGCTTAACACTAGCGAGTTTCAACAATGAGCAGTTCTTC. It is translated as CASSLTLASFNNEQFF.

CDR3 coding DNA: TGTGCCATCAGTGAGTCCAACAGGGGATTCACAGATACGCAGTATTTT. This gives the protein CAISESNRGFTDTQYF. V is TRBV10-3 and J is TRBJ2-3, with 7 bases fitting TRBD1. This CDR3 spans 16 amino acids. Looked up from germline, CDR1 is ENHRY and CDR2 is SYGVKD. Losses at the gene ends were 0 bases for V and 2 bases for J; bases not matched to a gene: 5.

The genes are TRBV19 and TRBJ1-5; 7 nucleotides agree with TRBD1. Germline CDR1 and CDR2: LNHDA and SQIVND (reference sequence). The CDR3 is made up of 16 amino acids. The V and J ends lost 5 bases and 5 bases, in that order; junction bases with no gene match: 12. The CDR3 DNA follows: TGTGCCAGTAGTGTCCTCGACAGGGTAGGCGATCAGCCCCAGCATTTT. This sequence encodes CASSVLDRVGDQPQHF.